These 21 T cell receptor beta chains came from one sample sequenced in a study of blood T cell repertoires in COVID-19 (dated by TCRdb to the early 2020s). The library was produced with the immunoSEQ multiplex PCR assay. TCRdb took this table from immuneACCESS and kept in-frame rearrangements with V and J called. Such tables lack part of the clones; where checked against another copy, unresolved V genes explain under half of the gap, and the rest is unexplained. Recorded for this sample are about 73,000 clones; 89% of them occurred a single time. The top ten constitute around 10% of the sample. Sample: peripheral blood. All receptors come from a man older than 75 with acute or convalescent COVID-19.

This chain links TRBV29-1 with TRBJ2-1; D call uncertain. This CDR3 comprises 14 residues. Trimming removed 6 bases at V and 7 bases at J, with 19 bases between. Germline loops: CDR1 SQVTM, CDR2 ANQGSEA. The CDR3 is CSVFGRPERNEQFF. The CDR3 DNA reads TGCAGCGTCTTCGGCAGGCCCGAAAGGAATGAGCAGTTCTTC.

This clone came up once. The rearrangement joins TRBV24-1 to TRBJ2-1, with 9 positions matching TRBD1. The germline V gene has CDR1 KGHDR and CDR2 SFDVKD. The CDR3 runs 17 residues. V gave up 1 base and J gave up 5 bases; unmatched junction bases: 8. The CDR3 DNA reads TGTGCCACCAGTGATTTTGCACCCGGGACAGGGAACAATGAGCAGTTCTTC. Translation: CATSDFAPGTGNNEQFF.

The rearrangement links TRBV12-3 or TRBV12-4 to TRBJ1-1, with D uncertain. Between the trimmed V and J ends, which lost 3 bases and 8 bases, there was a span of 7 bases. CDR3 size: 11 residues. CDR3 in DNA: TGTGCCAGCAGTTTCATCGGGGAAGCTTTCTTT. Translation gives CASSFIGEAFF.

The rearrangement links TRBV6-2 or TRBV6-3 to TRBJ2-5, with TRBD1 matching over 7 bases. Germline V gives CDR1 MNHEY, CDR2 SVGEGT. The V gene end was trimmed by 0 bases and the J gene end by 4 bases; junction bases not matched to a gene: 5. The CDR3 has 15 amino acids. CDR3 in amino acids: CASSYSGTVSETQYF. The CDR3 DNA sequence: TGTGCCAGCAGTTACTCCGGGACAGTTTCAGAGACCCAGTACTTC.

Only one count was recorded for this clone. The gene calls are TRBV7-8 and TRBJ1-1; perhaps TRBD1 as D (6 bases). Germline CDR1 and CDR2: SGHVS and FQNEAQ. CDR3 length equals 13 residues. Trimming removed 5 bases at V and 4 bases at J, with 11 bases between. The chain's CDR3 is CASSRAGVTEAFF. The CDR3 DNA sequence: TGTGCCAGCAGCAGGGCAGGGGTCACTGAAGCTTTCTTT.

The chain uses TRBV19 and TRBJ2-6; D may be TRBD1 (6 bases). The length of the CDR3 is 14 residues. V was trimmed by 7 bases and J by 1 base, leaving 8 bases between them. The germline CDR1 and CDR2 sequences are LNHDA and SQIVND (reference sequence). The CDR3 loop is CASNRVSGANVLTF. CDR3 in DNA: TGTGCCAGTAACAGGGTTTCTGGGGCCAACGTCCTGACTTTC.

The chain combines TRBV5-5 with TRBJ1-1, with 7 bases aligning to TRBD1. The CDR3 consists of 16 residues. V lost 0 bases and J lost 5; bases outside the gene matches: 10. The germline gives CDR1 SGHKS, CDR2 YYEKEE (reference sequence). The CDR3 DNA sequence: TGTGCCAGCAGCTTGGCCGGTTCGTCAGGGGGAACTGAAGCTTTCTTT. Its protein is CASSLAGSSGGTEAFF. The variable domain in full, with the rest retrieved from reference TRBV5-5 and TRBJ1-1, is DAGVTQSPTHLIKTRGQQVTLRCSPISGHKSVSWYQQVLGQGPQFIFQYYEKEERGRGNFPDRFSARQFPNYSSELNVNALLLGDSALYLCASSLAGSSGGTEAFFGQGTRLTVV.

The chain carries TRBV6-1 and TRBJ1-5; D is unclear. Germline CDR1 and CDR2: MNHNS and SASEGT. CDR3 length: 16 residues. Trimming removed 3 bases at V and 2 bases at J, with 14 bases between. The CDR3 loop reads CASSEVGWGGNQPQHF. CDR3 nucleotide sequence: TGTGCCAGCAGTGAGGTGGGTTGGGGAGGCAATCAGCCCCAGCATTTT.

The chain has TRBV30 and TRBJ1-2; perhaps TRBD1 as D (6 bases). CDR1 is GTSNPN and CDR2 is SVGIG in the germline V gene (reference sequence). V gave up 7 bases and J gave up 4 bases, with 19 bases separating them. CDR3 length equals 14 residues. The CDR3 spells CASRRWGRGYGYTF. The CDR3 DNA follows: TGTGCCTCAAGACGTTGGGGGCGCGGCTATGGCTACACCTTC.

This chain joins TRBV6-1 and TRBJ2-1, with 8 bases fitting TRBD1. Unmatched junction bases numbered 8, after V lost 1 base and J lost 6 bases. This CDR3 comprises 16 residues. Germline loops: CDR1 MNHNS, CDR2 SASEGT. CDR3 amino acids: CASSEGETGESNEQFF. DNA for the CDR3: TGTGCCAGCAGTGAAGGTGAGACAGGGGAATCCAATGAGCAGTTCTTC.

The rearrangement links TRBV2 to TRBJ2-3; a possible D gene is TRBD1 (5 bases). Per the germline V gene, CDR1 is SNHLY and CDR2 is FYNNEI. The germline V and J ends were trimmed by 7 bases and 7 bases, with 18 bases remaining between them. The CDR3 covers 14 residues. The CDR3 sequence: CASKGLVTSNTQYF. In DNA, the CDR3 is TGTGCCAGCAAGGGGCTCGTCACCTCGAATACGCAGTATTTT.

This sequence joins TRBV6-5 and TRBJ1-4, with D maybe TRBD1 (6 bases). The CDR3 has 14 amino acids. Germline CDR1 and CDR2: MNHEY and SVGAGI. The V end lost 2 bases, the J end lost 4 bases, and 8 bases lay between the germline ends. This chain's CDR3 is CASSYGQFNEKLFF. The DNA for the CDR3 is TGTGCCAGCAGTTACGGACAGTTTAATGAAAAACTGTTTTTT.

The rearrangement uses TRBV2 and TRBJ1-5; the D gene is possibly TRBD1 (5 bases). The CDR3 runs to 14 residues. V was pared by 6 bases and J by 2 bases, with 11 bases between. The V gene's germline CDR1 is SNHLY and CDR2 FYNNEI. The CDR3 sequence is CASRGGYGNQPQHF. CDR3 in DNA: TGTGCCAGCAGGGGGGGGTATGGCAATCAGCCCCAGCATTTT.

The V and J genes are TRBV7-2 and TRBJ2-1, with D possibly being TRBD2 (5 bases). V dropped 6 bases and J dropped 0 bases, with 12 bases sitting between them. Germline CDR1 reads SGHTA; CDR2 reads FQGNSA. This CDR3 contains 15 residues. The CDR3 bases are TGTGCCAGCAGTCAGGACTTCAGCTCCTACAATGAGCAGTTCTTC. Residues: CASSQDFSSYNEQFF.

The rearrangement joins TRBV7-9 to TRBJ1-2, with D maybe TRBD1 (6 bases). V lost 3 bases, J lost 8 bases, and 13 bases lay in between. The germline V gene encodes CDR1 SEHNR and CDR2 FQNEAQ (reference sequence). The CDR3 is 13 amino acids. In nucleotides, the CDR3 is TGTGCCAGCAGCTTCGGGGAGGGGGGCGGCTACACCTTC. Its protein is CASSFGEGGGYTF.

This clone was observed a handful of times. The rearrangement uses TRBV7-7 and TRBJ2-5; the match to TRBD1 covers 12 bases. Per germline, CDR1 SSHAT and CDR2 FNYEAQ (reference sequence). The CDR3 is made up of 15 amino acids. J lost 5 bases, V lost 5 bases, and 6 bases had no gene match. CDR3 sequence reads: CASSVGTGGTETQYF. The CDR3 DNA is TGTGCCAGCAGCGTGGGGACAGGGGGCACGGAGACCCAGTACTTC.

The CDR3 coding sequence is TGTGCCTGGAGTGAGCTGTATAGCAATCAGCCCCAGCATTTT. Amino acid sequence: CAWSELYSNQPQHF. This sequence joins TRBV30 and TRBJ1-5, with D unclear. CDR1 and CDR2 from the germline V gene are GTSNPN and SVGIG (reference sequence). The CDR3 spans 14 residues. Trimming cost V 1 base and J 0 bases, with 7 bases left between them.

The genes are TRBV25-1 and TRBJ1-2; possibly TRBD1 for D (6 bases). The CDR3 totals 12 residues. Between the trimmed V and J ends, which lost 3 bases and 5 bases, there was a span of 7 bases. Germline CDR1 reads MGHDK; CDR2 reads SYGVNS. The DNA of the CDR3 is TGTGCCAGCAGTGACCAGGGGTATGGCTACACCTTC. This codes for CASSDQGYGYTF.

The rearrangement joins TRBV3-1 (or the pseudogene TRBV3-2) to TRBJ2-3, with 9 bases fitting TRBD2. The V gene end was trimmed by 4 bases and the J gene end by 2 bases; junction bases not matched to a gene: 4. Germline CDR1 is LGHDT and CDR2 is YNNKEL (reference sequence). This CDR3 has 15 amino acids. The CDR3 coding sequence is TGTGCCAGCAGCCCTGTAGCGGGGGACACAGATACGCAGTATTTT. This encodes CASSPVAGDTDTQYF.

The genes are TRBV9 and TRBJ2-7; 11 bases agree with TRBD1. After removal of 4 bases from V and 0 bases from J, the junction contained 6 bases not matched to a gene. Germline CDR1 and CDR2: SGDLS and YYNGEE. CDR3 length equals 16 residues. The CDR3 nucleotides read TGTGCCAGCAGCAGGGGACAGGGGGTCCGCTCCTACGAGCAGTACTTC. Amino acids: CASSRGQGVRSYEQYF.

This rearrangement joins TRBV21-1 to TRBJ2-1; TRBD1 reflects the table's D call only, with no check against the DNA. TRBV21-1 is labeled a pseudogene. The CDR3 has 19 amino acids. The CDR3 is CASSKKGSPGQLYYNEQFF. The CDR3 region has the DNA TGTGCCAGCAGCAAAAAGGGGTCCCCGGGACAGCTGTACTACAATGAGCAGTTCTTC.